The clone carrying this T cell receptor (beta chain) has a handful of counts. Its matching antigen is unknown. From the reads, TCRdb called clonotypes with MiXCR, one entry per CDR3 protein. The sample has 450,000 to 600,000 distinct CDR3 sequences, roughly a third seen once. The data stem from a study of T cell repertoires in cytomegalovirus infection. Study-level information: CMV epitopes used comprised recently identified HLA-C-restricted ones and well-studied HLA-B-restricted ones. Carrying CMV and the relevant HLA type showed in public TCR beta signatures.

Study-wide results and caveats: The cumulative frequency of public TCR beta families distinguished individuals who carried CMV together with the relevant HLA.

This sequence originates from a human donor in good health (CMV status not recorded). Some clones in this sample may be carry-over from other donors' samples. Sequences were derived from cultured PBMCs, sampled from culture after CMV antigen stimulation.

The CDR3 spells CAISEPTAPFADTQYF. The CDR3 DNA sequence: TGTGCCATCAGTGAACCTACAGCCCCCTTTGCAGATACGCAGTATTTT. The chain employs TRBV10-3 and TRBJ2-3; D is uncertain. Germline values: CDR1 ENHRY, CDR2 SYGVKD. This CDR3 comprises 16 residues. Trimming took 3 bases from V and 4 from J, leaving 17 bases between them.